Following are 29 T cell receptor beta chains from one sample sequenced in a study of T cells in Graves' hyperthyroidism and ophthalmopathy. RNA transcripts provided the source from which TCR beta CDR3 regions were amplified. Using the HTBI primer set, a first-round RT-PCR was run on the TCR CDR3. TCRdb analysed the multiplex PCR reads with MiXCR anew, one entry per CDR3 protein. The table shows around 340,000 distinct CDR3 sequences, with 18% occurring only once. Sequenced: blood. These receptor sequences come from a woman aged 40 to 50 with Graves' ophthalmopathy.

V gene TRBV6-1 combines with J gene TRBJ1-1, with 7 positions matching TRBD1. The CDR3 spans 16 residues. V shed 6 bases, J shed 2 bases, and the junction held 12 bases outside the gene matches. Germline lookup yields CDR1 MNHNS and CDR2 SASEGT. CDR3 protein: CASSIRTTGINTEAFF. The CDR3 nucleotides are TGTGCCAGCAGCATACGAACGACAGGGATCAACACTGAAGCTTTCTTT.

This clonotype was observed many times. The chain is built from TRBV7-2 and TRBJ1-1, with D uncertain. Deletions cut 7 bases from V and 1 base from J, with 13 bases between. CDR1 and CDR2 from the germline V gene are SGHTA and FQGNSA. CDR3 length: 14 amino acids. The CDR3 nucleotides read TGTGCCAGCACTCTATCGGCGTGGAACACTGAAGCTTTCTTT. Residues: CASTLSAWNTEAFF.

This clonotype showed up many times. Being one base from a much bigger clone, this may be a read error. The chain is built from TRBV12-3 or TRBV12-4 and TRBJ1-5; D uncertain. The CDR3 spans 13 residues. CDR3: CAGSLRANQPQHF. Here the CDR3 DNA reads TGTGCCGGCAGTTTAAGGGCAAATCAGCCCCAGCATTTT.

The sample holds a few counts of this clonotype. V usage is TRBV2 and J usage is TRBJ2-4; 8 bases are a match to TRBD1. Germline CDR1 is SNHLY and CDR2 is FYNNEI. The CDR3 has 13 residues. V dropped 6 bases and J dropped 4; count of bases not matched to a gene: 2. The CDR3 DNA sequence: TGTGCCAGCAGGTGGACAGGGAAAAACATTCAGTACTTC. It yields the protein CASRWTGKNIQYF.

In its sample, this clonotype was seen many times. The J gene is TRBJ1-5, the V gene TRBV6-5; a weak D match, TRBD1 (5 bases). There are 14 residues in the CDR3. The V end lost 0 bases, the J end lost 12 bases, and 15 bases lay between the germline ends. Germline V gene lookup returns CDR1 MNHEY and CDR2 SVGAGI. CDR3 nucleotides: TGTGCCAGCAGTTACTCGATCGAGGGCAGGGACCAGCATTTT. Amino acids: CASSYSIEGRDQHF.

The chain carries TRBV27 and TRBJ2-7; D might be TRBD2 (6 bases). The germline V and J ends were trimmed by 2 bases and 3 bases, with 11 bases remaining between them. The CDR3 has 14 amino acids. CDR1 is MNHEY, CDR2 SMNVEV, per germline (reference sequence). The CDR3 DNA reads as TGTGCCAGCAGTTTAAGGAGGGCCGGCTACGAGCAGTACTTC. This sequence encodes CASSLRRAGYEQYF.

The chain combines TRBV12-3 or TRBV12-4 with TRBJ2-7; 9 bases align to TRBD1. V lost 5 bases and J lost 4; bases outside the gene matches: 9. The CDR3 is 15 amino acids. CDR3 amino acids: CASSTRTGEIYEQYF. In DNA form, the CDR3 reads TGTGCCAGCAGTACCAGGACAGGGGAAATTTACGAGCAGTACTTC.

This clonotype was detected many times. Here the CDR3 reads CASSYGRLGFGGTPLSGNTIYF. The CDR3, as DNA: TGTGCCAGCAGTTACGGAAGACTCGGATTTGGTGGGACCCCTCTCTCTGGAAACACCATATATTTT. The V and J genes are TRBV6-2 or TRBV6-3 and TRBJ1-3; possibly TRBD1 for D (5 bases). The ends were cut back, 2 bases at V and 0 bases at J, with 29 bases in the middle. The CDR3 is 22 amino acids. Germline loops: CDR1 MNHEY, CDR2 SVGEGT.

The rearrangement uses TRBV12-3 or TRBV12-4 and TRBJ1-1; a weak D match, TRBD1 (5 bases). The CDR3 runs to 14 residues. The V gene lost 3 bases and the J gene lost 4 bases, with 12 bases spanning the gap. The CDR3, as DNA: TGTGCCAGCAGTTTCGGGACTGCCAGCACTGAAGCTTTCTTT. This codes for CASSFGTASTEAFF.

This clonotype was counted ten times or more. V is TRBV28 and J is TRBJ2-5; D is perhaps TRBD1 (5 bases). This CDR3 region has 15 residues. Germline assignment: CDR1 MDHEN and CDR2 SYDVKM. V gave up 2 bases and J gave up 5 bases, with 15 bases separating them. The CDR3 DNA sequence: TGTGCCAGCAGTTTACCTCAGGGAAGATGGGAGACCCAGTACTTC. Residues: CASSLPQGRWETQYF.

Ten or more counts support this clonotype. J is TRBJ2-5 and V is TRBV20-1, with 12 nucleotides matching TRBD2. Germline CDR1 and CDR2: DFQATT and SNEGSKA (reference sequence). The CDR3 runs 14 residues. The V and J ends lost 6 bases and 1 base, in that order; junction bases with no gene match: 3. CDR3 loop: CSAMGLAGQETQYF. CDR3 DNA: TGCAGTGCCATGGGACTAGCGGGCCAAGAGACCCAGTACTTC.

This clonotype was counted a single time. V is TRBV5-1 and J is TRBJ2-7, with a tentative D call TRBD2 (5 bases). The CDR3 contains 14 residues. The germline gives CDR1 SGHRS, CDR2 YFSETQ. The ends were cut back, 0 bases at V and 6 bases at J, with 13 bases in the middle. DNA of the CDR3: TGCGCCAGCAGCTTGGGGCAGCCTGGAGGCGAGCAGTACTTC. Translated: CASSLGQPGGEQYF.

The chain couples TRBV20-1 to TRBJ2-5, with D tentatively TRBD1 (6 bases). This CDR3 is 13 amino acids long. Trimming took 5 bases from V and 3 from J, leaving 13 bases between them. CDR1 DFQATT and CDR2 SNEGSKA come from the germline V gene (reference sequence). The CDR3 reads CSALDSLEETQYF. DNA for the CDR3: TGCAGTGCTCTGGACAGCCTAGAAGAGACCCAGTACTTC.

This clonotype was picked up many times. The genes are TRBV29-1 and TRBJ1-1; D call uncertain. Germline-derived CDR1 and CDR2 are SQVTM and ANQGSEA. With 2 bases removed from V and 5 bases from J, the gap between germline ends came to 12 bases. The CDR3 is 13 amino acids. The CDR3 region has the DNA TGCAGCGTTGAATGGACTGAAGGGACTGAAGCTTTCTTT. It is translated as CSVEWTEGTEAFF. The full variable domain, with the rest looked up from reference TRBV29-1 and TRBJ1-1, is SAVISQKPSRDICQRGTSLTIQCQVDSQVTMMFWYRQQPGQSLTLIATANQGSEATYESGFVIDKFPISRPNLTFSTLTVSNMSPEDSSIYLCSVEWTEGTEAFFGQGTRLTVV.

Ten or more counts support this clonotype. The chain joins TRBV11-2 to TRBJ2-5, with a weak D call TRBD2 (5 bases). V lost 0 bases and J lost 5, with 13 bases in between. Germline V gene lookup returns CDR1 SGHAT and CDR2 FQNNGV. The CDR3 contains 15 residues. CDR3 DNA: TGTGCCAGCAGCTTAGATTCTGGGTCGGGGGAGACCCAGTACTTC. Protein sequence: CASSLDSGSGETQYF.

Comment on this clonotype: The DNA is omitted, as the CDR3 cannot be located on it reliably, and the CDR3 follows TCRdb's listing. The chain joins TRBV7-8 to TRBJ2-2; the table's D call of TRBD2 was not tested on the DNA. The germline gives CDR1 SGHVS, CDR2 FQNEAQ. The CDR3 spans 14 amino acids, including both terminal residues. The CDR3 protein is CASSSPSFPGSCFF.

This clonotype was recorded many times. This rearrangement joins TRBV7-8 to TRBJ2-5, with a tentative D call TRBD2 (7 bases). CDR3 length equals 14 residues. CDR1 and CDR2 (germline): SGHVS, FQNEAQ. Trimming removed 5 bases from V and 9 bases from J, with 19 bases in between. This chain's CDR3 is CASSPGGPLEAQYF. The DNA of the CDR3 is TGTGCCAGCAGCCCCGGGGGGCCGCTCGAGGCCCAGTACTTC.

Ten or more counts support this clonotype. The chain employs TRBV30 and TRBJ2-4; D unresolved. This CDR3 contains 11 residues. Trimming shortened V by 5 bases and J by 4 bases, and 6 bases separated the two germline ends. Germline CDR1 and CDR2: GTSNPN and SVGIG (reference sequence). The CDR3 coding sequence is TGTGCCTGGTTGGGGAAAAACATTCAGTACTTC. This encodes CAWLGKNIQYF.

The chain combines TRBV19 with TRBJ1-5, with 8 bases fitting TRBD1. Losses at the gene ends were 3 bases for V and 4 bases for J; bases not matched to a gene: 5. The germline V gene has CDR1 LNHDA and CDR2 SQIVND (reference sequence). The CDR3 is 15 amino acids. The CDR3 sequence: CASSIQGARNQPQHF. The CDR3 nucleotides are TGTGCCAGTAGTATCCAGGGGGCTCGGAATCAGCCCCAGCATTTT. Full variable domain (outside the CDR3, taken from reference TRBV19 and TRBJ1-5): DGGITQSPKYLFRKEGQNVTLSCEQNLNHDAMYWYRQDPGQGLRLIYYSQIVNDFQKGDIAEGYSVSREKKESFPLTVTSAQKNPTAFYLCASSIQGARNQPQHFGDGTRLSIL.

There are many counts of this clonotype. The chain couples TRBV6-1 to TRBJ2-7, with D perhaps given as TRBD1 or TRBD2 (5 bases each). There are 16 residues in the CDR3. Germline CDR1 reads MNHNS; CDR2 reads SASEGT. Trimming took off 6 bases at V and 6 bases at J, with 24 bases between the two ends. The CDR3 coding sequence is TGTGCCAGCAGCCGCCAGTCCCGGGGCTCAATGGCCGAGCAGTACTTC. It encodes CASSRQSRGSMAEQYF.

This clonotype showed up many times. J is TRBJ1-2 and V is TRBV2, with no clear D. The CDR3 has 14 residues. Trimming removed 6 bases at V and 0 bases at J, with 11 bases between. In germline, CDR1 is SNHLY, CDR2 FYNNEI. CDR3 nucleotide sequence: TGTGCCAGCAGCCCAAACTCGGCTAACTATGGCTACACCTTC. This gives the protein CASSPNSANYGYTF.

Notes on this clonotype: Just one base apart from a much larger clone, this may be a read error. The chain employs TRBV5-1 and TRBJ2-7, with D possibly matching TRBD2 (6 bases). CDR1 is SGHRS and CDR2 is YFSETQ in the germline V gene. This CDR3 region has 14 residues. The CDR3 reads CANSLAGRGYEQYF. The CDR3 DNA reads TGCGCCAACAGCTTGGCCGGGCGGGGCTACGAGCAGTACTTC.

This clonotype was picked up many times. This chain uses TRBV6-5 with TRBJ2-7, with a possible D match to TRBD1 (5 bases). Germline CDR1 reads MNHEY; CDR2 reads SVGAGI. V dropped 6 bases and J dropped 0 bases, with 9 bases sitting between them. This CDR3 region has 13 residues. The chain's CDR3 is CASRSRVSYEQYF. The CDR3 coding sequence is TGTGCCAGCAGATCCAGGGTCTCCTACGAGCAGTACTTC.

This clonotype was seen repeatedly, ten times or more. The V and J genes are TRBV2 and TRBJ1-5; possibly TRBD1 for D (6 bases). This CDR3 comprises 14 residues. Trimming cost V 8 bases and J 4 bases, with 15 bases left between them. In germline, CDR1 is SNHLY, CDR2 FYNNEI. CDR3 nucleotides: TGTGCCAGCTGTGGGGACGGGACAAATCAGCCCCAGCATTTT. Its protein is CASCGDGTNQPQHF.

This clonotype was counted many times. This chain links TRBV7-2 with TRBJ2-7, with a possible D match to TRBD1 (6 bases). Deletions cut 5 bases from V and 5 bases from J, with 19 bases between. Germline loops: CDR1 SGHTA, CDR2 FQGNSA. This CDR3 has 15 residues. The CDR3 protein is CASSTRQDLRHEQYF. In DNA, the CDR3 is TGTGCCAGCAGCACCCGACAGGACCTTCGACACGAGCAGTACTTC.

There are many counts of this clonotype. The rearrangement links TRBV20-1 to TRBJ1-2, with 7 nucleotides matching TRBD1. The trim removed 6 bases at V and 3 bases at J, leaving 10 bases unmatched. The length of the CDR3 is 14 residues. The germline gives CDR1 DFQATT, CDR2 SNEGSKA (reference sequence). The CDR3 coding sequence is TGCAGTGCCGAAATCATGCAGGGGGACTATGGCTACACCTTC. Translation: CSAEIMQGDYGYTF.

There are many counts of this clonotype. The CDR3 coding sequence is TGTGCCAGCAGCTTGGCGGGGCCTGGCGAGCAGTACTTC. This encodes CASSLAGPGEQYF. The chain is built from TRBV5-6 and TRBJ2-7; D tentatively fits TRBD1 or TRBD2 (5 bases each). Trimming cost V 0 bases and J 6 bases, with 10 bases left between them. Germline V gives CDR1 SGHDT, CDR2 YYEEEE. The CDR3 is 13 residues long.

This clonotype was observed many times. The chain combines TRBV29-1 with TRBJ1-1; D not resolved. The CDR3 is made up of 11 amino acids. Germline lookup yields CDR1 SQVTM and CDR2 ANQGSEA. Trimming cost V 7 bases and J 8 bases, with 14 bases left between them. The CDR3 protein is CSEQVRAEAFF. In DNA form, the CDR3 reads TGCAGCGAGCAGGTACGGGCGGAAGCTTTCTTT.

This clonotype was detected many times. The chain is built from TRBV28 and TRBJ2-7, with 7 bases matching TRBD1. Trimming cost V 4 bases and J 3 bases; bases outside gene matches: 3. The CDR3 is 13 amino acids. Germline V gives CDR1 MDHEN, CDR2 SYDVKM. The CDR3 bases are TGTGCCAGCAGTTACAGGGGACGCTACGAGCAGTACTTC. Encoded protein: CASSYRGRYEQYF.